This T cell receptor beta chain was recorded in a study of T cell changes during pregnancy in multiple sclerosis. Trimming left V 4 bases short and J 3 bases short, with 12 bases between. CDR3 length equals 13 residues. The germline gives CDR1 SQVTM, CDR2 ANQGSEA. Assay used: immunoSEQ multiplex PCR; TCRdb lists only in-frame clones, some missing. This table has 50,000 to 70,000 clones, 80% to 95% appearing once. The V gene is TRBV29-1, the J gene TRBJ1-1, with D maybe TRBD1 (5 bases). The starting material was peripheral blood, obtained in the first trimester of pregnancy. The clonotype originates from a female donor with multiple sclerosis, enrolled in a pregnancy study. CDR3 bases: TGCAGCGTTGCGGGCGGGGCGCACACTGAAGCTTTCTTT. This gives the protein CSVAGGAHTEAFF.